This T cell receptor beta chain was profiled in a study of neoadjuvant anti-PD-1 for oral cavity cancer. Study in general: Around day 43, patients without progression received a fourth nivolumab dose before surgery.

Per the germline V gene, CDR1 is SGHRS and CDR2 is YFSETQ. Trimming stripped 5 bases from V and 6 bases from J, with 15 bases between. This CDR3 is 13 amino acids long. Patients had newly diagnosed, untreated stage II-IVA oral cavity squamous cell carcinoma. The patients had HPV-negative, locally advanced oral cavity squamous cell carcinoma. Generated by immunoSEQ multiplex PCR, the TCRdb table keeps only in-frame clones and is missing some. The data hold over 14,000 clones, with roughly 74% observed a single time. The V call is TRBV5-1, the J call TRBJ2-7; no reliable D call. This receptor was obtained from a person between 35 and 79 years old with oral cavity squamous cell carcinoma. The source material was PBMCs, sampled before nivolumab (anti-PD-1) treatment. The CDR3 protein is CASSSELIREQYF. CDR3 sequence (DNA): TGCGCCAGCAGTTCAGAGCTCATTCGCGAGCAGTACTTC.